The source of this T cell receptor beta chain is a study of blood T cell repertoires in COVID-19. Sequencing used immunoSEQ multiplex PCR; TCRdb keeps in-frame clones, though not all of them. This sample has 200,000 to 250,000 clones; 85% to 90% occur once, and the top ten carry approximately 6%. This clone was seen a single time. CDR1 MNHEY and CDR2 SVGAGI come from the germline V gene. Trimming at V came to 8 bases and at J to 6 bases, leaving 8 bases not matched to a gene. CDR3 length: 13 residues. Source material: peripheral blood. The chain recombines TRBV6-5 with TRBJ1-2, with 8 bases matching TRBD1. The clonotype was recovered from a man at least 80 years old with acute or convalescent COVID-19. CDR3 in amino acids: CASLGQGVNGYTF. The DNA for the CDR3 is TGTGCCAGCCTCGGACAGGGAGTGAATGGCTACACCTTC.